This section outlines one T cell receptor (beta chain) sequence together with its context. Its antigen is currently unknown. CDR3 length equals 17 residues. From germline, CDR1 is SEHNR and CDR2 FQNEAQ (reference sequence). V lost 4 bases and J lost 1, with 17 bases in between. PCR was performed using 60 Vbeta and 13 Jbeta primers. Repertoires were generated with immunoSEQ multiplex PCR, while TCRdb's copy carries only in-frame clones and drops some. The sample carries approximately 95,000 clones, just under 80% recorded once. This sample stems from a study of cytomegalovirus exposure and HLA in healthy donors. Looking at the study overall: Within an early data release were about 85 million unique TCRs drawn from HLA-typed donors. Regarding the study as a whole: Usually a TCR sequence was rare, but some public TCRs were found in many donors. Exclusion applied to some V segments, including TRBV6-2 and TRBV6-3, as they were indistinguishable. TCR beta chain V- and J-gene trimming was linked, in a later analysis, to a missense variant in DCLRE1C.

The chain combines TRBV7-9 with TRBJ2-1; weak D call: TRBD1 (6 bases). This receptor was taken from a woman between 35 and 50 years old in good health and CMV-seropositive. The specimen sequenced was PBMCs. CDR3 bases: TGTGCCAGCAGCTGGGTACGGGACATTTATTCCTACAATGAGCAGTTCTTC. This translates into CASSWVRDIYSYNEQFF.